A selection of T cell receptor beta chains follows, all from one sample in a study of early T cells in non-severe SARS-CoV-2 infection. TCRdb re-called the 5' RACE reads with MiXCR, one entry per CDR3 protein. The table records tens of thousands of distinct CDR3 sequences, around 9.9% of them present only once. The sequenced sample was whole blood. The source of these receptors is an adult who was a healthcare worker with PCR-confirmed SARS-CoV-2 infection or an uninfected control (not recorded which). Both conserved end residues are part of each CDR3. The order of the fields is clone size, D gene, J gene, V gene, CDR3 DNA, CDR3 protein. The D gene is left open where the match is weak. Size values are once, few and many counts, or a class for expanded clones, and some rows have none.

clone_size: NA; d_call: NA; j_call: TRBJ2-7; v_call: TRBV6-6; cdr3_nt: TGTGCCACCGGACTACCAAACGTCGACGAGCAGTACTTC; cdr3_aa: CATGLPNVDEQYF
clone_size: NA; d_call: NA; j_call: TRBJ1-4; v_call: TRBV7-9; cdr3_nt: TGTGCCAGCAGCTCAGACGGTGGAAGGGAAAAACTGTTTTTT; cdr3_aa: CASSSDGGREKLFF
clone_size: NA; d_call: NA; j_call: TRBJ1-6; v_call: TRBV21-1; cdr3_nt: TGTGCCAGCAGCGCCCCGGGACAGGGGGAATCACCCCTCCACTTT; cdr3_aa: CASSAPGQGESPLHF
clone_size: NA; d_call: NA; j_call: TRBJ1-1; v_call: TRBV28; cdr3_nt: TGTGCCAGCAGTTTATCGGGGAGGACTGAAGCTTTCTTT; cdr3_aa: CASSLSGRTEAFF
clone_size: NA; d_call: TRBD2; j_call: TRBJ2-7; v_call: TRBV9; cdr3_nt: TGTGCCAGCAGCGGTACTAGCGGGGATGAGTACGAGCAGTACTTC; cdr3_aa: CASSGTSGDEYEQYF
clone_size: many; d_call: NA; j_call: TRBJ1-4; v_call: TRBV6-5; cdr3_nt: TGTGCCAGCAGATGGGCGGGGGGCGCTTCTAATGAAAAACTGTTTTTT; cdr3_aa: CASRWAGGASNEKLFF
clone_size: NA; d_call: NA; j_call: TRBJ2-6; v_call: TRBV18; cdr3_nt: TGTGCCAGCTCACCACCTGGGGCCAACGTCCTGACTTTC; cdr3_aa: CASSPPGANVLTF
clone_size: many; d_call: NA; j_call: TRBJ2-7; v_call: TRBV6-6; cdr3_nt: TGTGCCAGCAGCCCCTCGTCCGTAGCCTACGAGCAGTACTTC; cdr3_aa: CASSPSSVAYEQYF
clone_size: few; d_call: NA; j_call: TRBJ2-2; v_call: TRBV11-3; cdr3_nt: TGTGCCAGCAGCTTTTCGTTGGGGGAGCTGTTTTTT; cdr3_aa: CASSFSLGELFF
clone_size: NA; d_call: NA; j_call: TRBJ2-5; v_call: TRBV25-1; cdr3_nt: TGTGCCAGCAGTGAACTGGACTCAGCGGTTGGAGAGACCCAGTACTTC; cdr3_aa: CASSELDSAVGETQYF
clone_size: many; d_call: NA; j_call: TRBJ2-7; v_call: TRBV20-1; cdr3_nt: TGCAGTGCTAGGGTGGACGCTTACGAGCAGTACTTC; cdr3_aa: CSARVDAYEQYF
clone_size: NA; d_call: TRBD2; j_call: TRBJ2-1; v_call: TRBV15; cdr3_nt: TGTGCCACCAGCAGTGGACTAGCGGAGAATGAGCAGTTCTTC; cdr3_aa: CATSSGLAENEQFF
clone_size: NA; d_call: TRBD1; j_call: TRBJ2-7; v_call: TRBV10-3; cdr3_nt: TGTGCCACCCTGGACAGGGCGACAGACGAGCAGTACTTC; cdr3_aa: CATLDRATDEQYF
clone_size: few; d_call: TRBD2; j_call: TRBJ2-5; v_call: TRBV7-9; cdr3_nt: TGTGCCAGCAGCCAGACTAGCGGGGCAGAGACCCAGTACTTC; cdr3_aa: CASSQTSGAETQYF
clone_size: NA; d_call: TRBD2; j_call: TRBJ2-3; v_call: TRBV5-1; cdr3_nt: TGCGCCAGCAGCTCAGACGGACTAGCCTCAGATACGCAGTATTTT; cdr3_aa: CASSSDGLASDTQYF
clone_size: NA; d_call: TRBD2; j_call: TRBJ2-1; v_call: TRBV3-1; cdr3_nt: TGTGCCAGCAGCCCTACCGGGACTAGCGGGAGGCCTGAGCAGTTCTTC; cdr3_aa: CASSPTGTSGRPEQFF
clone_size: NA; d_call: NA; j_call: TRBJ2-1; v_call: TRBV12-3/TRBV12-4; cdr3_nt: TGTGCCAGCACCAAAAGCCCCAGCTCCTACAATGAGCAGTTCTTC; cdr3_aa: CASTKSPSSYNEQFF
clone_size: many; d_call: TRBD2; j_call: TRBJ2-1; v_call: TRBV7-9; cdr3_nt: TGTGCCAGCAGCCCCCAGCGGGGGGCCTCCTACAATGAGCAGTTCTTC; cdr3_aa: CASSPQRGASYNEQFF
clone_size: few; d_call: NA; j_call: TRBJ1-1; v_call: TRBV9; cdr3_nt: TGTGCCAGCAGCGTAGTATCCCAGGTTGCTGAAGCTTTCTTT; cdr3_aa: CASSVVSQVAEAFF
clone_size: few; d_call: TRBD2; j_call: TRBJ2-7; v_call: TRBV6-5; cdr3_nt: TGTGCCAGCAGTTACTCGAGCGGGGGGTCCTACGAGCAGTACTTC; cdr3_aa: CASSYSSGGSYEQYF
clone_size: medium-sized; d_call: NA; j_call: TRBJ2-4; v_call: TRBV7-9; cdr3_nt: TGTGCCAGCAGCCCCCGGGACTTAGGGGCGCAGGACATTCAGTACTTC; cdr3_aa: CASSPRDLGAQDIQYF
clone_size: few; d_call: NA; j_call: TRBJ2-1; v_call: TRBV11-2; cdr3_nt: TGTGCCAGCAGCTCCAGCCTTGGAGGGTACAATGAGCAGTTCTTC; cdr3_aa: CASSSSLGGYNEQFF
clone_size: NA; d_call: TRBD2; j_call: TRBJ2-5; v_call: TRBV29-1; cdr3_nt: TGCAGCGTGACTAGCGGGAGCTTCTTCTCGGAGACCCAGTACTTC; cdr3_aa: CSVTSGSFFSETQYF
clone_size: few; d_call: NA; j_call: TRBJ2-3; v_call: TRBV28; cdr3_nt: TGTGCCAGCAGTTTCTCGTCAGGGTATGCAGATACGCAGTATTTT; cdr3_aa: CASSFSSGYADTQYF
clone_size: many; d_call: NA; j_call: TRBJ1-1; v_call: TRBV29-1; cdr3_nt: TGCAGCGTTCTGGCAGGCCGAAGCGAAGCTTTCTTT; cdr3_aa: CSVLAGRSEAFF
clone_size: many; d_call: NA; j_call: TRBJ1-4; v_call: TRBV14; cdr3_nt: TGTGCCAGCAGCCAAGAGGTCGGTTATAATGAAAAACTGTTTTTT; cdr3_aa: CASSQEVGYNEKLFF
clone_size: NA; d_call: NA; j_call: TRBJ2-1; v_call: TRBV20-1; cdr3_nt: TGCAGTGGGGCCCTGAGAGACTCCTACAATGAGCAGTTCTTC; cdr3_aa: CSGALRDSYNEQFF
clone_size: many; d_call: TRBD1; j_call: TRBJ1-5; v_call: TRBV14; cdr3_nt: TGTGCCAGCAGCCGGAGGGACAGCTGGAATCAGCCCCAGCATTTT; cdr3_aa: CASSRRDSWNQPQHF
clone_size: few; d_call: NA; j_call: TRBJ2-3; v_call: TRBV24-1; cdr3_nt: TGTGCCACCAGTGATTTGGGTACTTCTAGCACAGATACGCAGTATTTT; cdr3_aa: CATSDLGTSSTDTQYF
clone_size: few; d_call: NA; j_call: TRBJ2-7; v_call: TRBV28; cdr3_nt: TGTGCCAGCAGTTTGTCCGGGAGAAAGAACGAGCAGTACTTC; cdr3_aa: CASSLSGRKNEQYF
clone_size: NA; d_call: NA; j_call: TRBJ1-1; v_call: TRBV27; cdr3_nt: TGTGCCAGCGGGTTGAGGGCTACGACTTTCTTT; cdr3_aa: CASGLRATTFF
clone_size: many; d_call: NA; j_call: TRBJ2-2; v_call: TRBV14; cdr3_nt: TGTGCCAGCAGCTCCCGGACCGGGGAGCTGTTTTTT; cdr3_aa: CASSSRTGELFF
clone_size: few; d_call: NA; j_call: TRBJ2-1; v_call: TRBV27; cdr3_nt: TGTGCCAGCAGTTTATTCAATATGCGGCCAGACCAGGGATTCAATGAGCAGTTCTTC; cdr3_aa: CASSLFNMRPDQGFNEQFF
clone_size: few; d_call: NA; j_call: TRBJ2-4; v_call: TRBV2; cdr3_nt: TGTGCCAGCAGCCAACTAGGGGTAATGGCCAAAAACATTCAGTACTTC; cdr3_aa: CASSQLGVMAKNIQYF
clone_size: NA; d_call: TRBD1; j_call: TRBJ2-1; v_call: TRBV7-9; cdr3_nt: TGTGCCAGCAGCGAAAATTGGACAGGGCGGCGTGAGCAGTTCTTC; cdr3_aa: CASSENWTGRREQFF
clone_size: many; d_call: NA; j_call: TRBJ2-7; v_call: TRBV7-9; cdr3_nt: TGTGCCAGCAGCCTTCGTCCGGGAGTGGAGGCCCACGAGCAGTACTTC; cdr3_aa: CASSLRPGVEAHEQYF
clone_size: NA; d_call: NA; j_call: TRBJ2-1; v_call: TRBV3-1; cdr3_nt: TGTGCCAGCAGCCAGCTCAACACCGGCTACAATGAGCAGTTCTTC; cdr3_aa: CASSQLNTGYNEQFF
clone_size: NA; d_call: NA; j_call: TRBJ1-2; v_call: TRBV27; cdr3_nt: TGTGCCAGCAGTTCTGGCAGGGGAGGCTACACCTTC; cdr3_aa: CASSSGRGGYTF
clone_size: NA; d_call: NA; j_call: TRBJ2-5; v_call: TRBV2; cdr3_nt: TGTGCCAGCAGTCTAGGAAAAGAGACCCAGTACTTC; cdr3_aa: CASSLGKETQYF
clone_size: few; d_call: NA; j_call: TRBJ2-3; v_call: TRBV12-3/TRBV12-4; cdr3_nt: TGTGCCAGCAGTTTAAGGAGCACAGATACGCAGTATTTT; cdr3_aa: CASSLRSTDTQYF
clone_size: few; d_call: NA; j_call: TRBJ2-5; v_call: TRBV11-2; cdr3_nt: TGTGCCAGCAGCAGCGGCGTCTCGGAGACCCAGTACTTC; cdr3_aa: CASSSGVSETQYF
clone_size: NA; d_call: NA; j_call: TRBJ1-2; v_call: TRBV20-1; cdr3_nt: TGCAGTGCTAGACAAATAGGGGGGGCAAATGACTACACCTTC; cdr3_aa: CSARQIGGANDYTF
clone_size: many; d_call: NA; j_call: TRBJ2-5; v_call: TRBV29-1; cdr3_nt: TGCAGCGTCTTGGAGGAGGAGACCCAGTACTTC; cdr3_aa: CSVLEEETQYF
clone_size: few; d_call: NA; j_call: TRBJ2-1; v_call: TRBV7-3; cdr3_nt: TGTGCCAGCAGCTTAATGCCAGACGGAGGGGGAGGCAATGAGCAGTTCTTC; cdr3_aa: CASSLMPDGGGGNEQFF
clone_size: few; d_call: TRBD1; j_call: TRBJ2-1; v_call: TRBV2; cdr3_nt: TGTGCCAGCAGTGCGGGACAGGGAGGAGGCAATGAGCAGTTCTTC; cdr3_aa: CASSAGQGGGNEQFF
clone_size: many; d_call: TRBD2; j_call: TRBJ2-3; v_call: TRBV12-3/TRBV12-4; cdr3_nt: TGTGCCAGCAGTGCCGGGGTAGCGGGAGACACAGATACGCAGTATTTT; cdr3_aa: CASSAGVAGDTDTQYF
clone_size: few; d_call: TRBD1; j_call: TRBJ2-4; v_call: TRBV5-1; cdr3_nt: TGCGCCAGCAGGAACCAGACAGGGGCGGAAAACATTCAGTACTTC; cdr3_aa: CASRNQTGAENIQYF
clone_size: few; d_call: NA; j_call: TRBJ1-5; v_call: TRBV4-2; cdr3_nt: TGTGCCAGCAGCCAAGATCCCCGGGGGCGAGGGGGAAGCAATCAGCCCCAGCATTTT; cdr3_aa: CASSQDPRGRGGSNQPQHF
clone_size: few; d_call: TRBD2; j_call: TRBJ2-3; v_call: TRBV3-1; cdr3_nt: TGTGCCAGCAGCCAAGTACGACTAGCGGGGAGCACAGATACGCAGTATTTT; cdr3_aa: CASSQVRLAGSTDTQYF
clone_size: NA; d_call: TRBD2; j_call: TRBJ2-2; v_call: TRBV4-1; cdr3_nt: TGCGCCAGCAGCCAATCTAGCGGCCGGGGCGCCGGGGAGCTGTTTTTT; cdr3_aa: CASSQSSGRGAGELFF